Detailed here is one TCR beta chain. Germline-derived CDR1 and CDR2 are SGDLS and YYNGEE. The CDR3 runs to 16 residues. Between the trimmed V and J ends, which lost 4 bases and 5 bases, there was a span of 18 bases. In the authors' methods: Filtering of immunoSEQ junctional sequences could not match full-length read filtering. Measured with immunoSEQ multiplex PCR; TCRdb has only the in-frame clones, and not every one. For V, J and clone size, that table is used; D and trimming come from the DNA. The sample shows 2 million to 2.5 million clones, about 94% of them seen only once. This specimen comes from a study of shared clonotypes between healthy human individuals.

Sequenced input: naive CD4+ T cells sorted from blood. Subset given: CD45RA+ positively selected. The rearrangement uses TRBV9 and TRBJ2-2, with D possibly being TRBD1 or TRBD2 (5 bases each). The sequence came from a man between 18 and 29 years old in good health. CDR3 in DNA: TGTGCCAGCAGCCCGCAACCCGGGACGCCGACCGGGGAGCTGTTTTTT. Encoded protein: CASSPQPGTPTGELFF.